This TCR beta chain derives from a study of OX40 agonist ivuxolimab in advanced cancers. Study overall: As their treatment, patients were administered ivuxolimab, an agonistic anti-OX40 (CD134) antibody. One hepatocellular carcinoma and a couple of cutaneous melanoma patients partially responded.

Sampling of blood occurred at baseline, cycle 4 day 1, and cycle 7 day 1. This table comes from immunoSEQ multiplex PCR, and its TCRdb copy is limited to in-frame clones, with some not included. The repertoire consists of approximately 47,000 clones, with 88% occurring once and the leading ten covering less than 9.5%. In the case of this clone: What it binds is unknown.

Whole-study results and caveats: Also showing low normalized T-cell clonal expansion were some of the nonresponders.

V lost 1 base and J 1 base, leaving 7 bases between the germline ends. Germline V lookup: CDR1 SGHNT, CDR2 YENEEA. The CDR3 is made up of 14 amino acids. The starting material was CD4+ or CD8+ T cells sorted from blood, obtained in a trial of the OX40 agonist ivuxolimab. The source is an adult with an advanced solid tumor such as melanoma, head and neck, liver or kidney cancer. The chain carries TRBV11-3 and TRBJ1-1; D is unresolved. CDR3 amino acids: CASSLGGRNTEAFF. The CDR3 nucleotides read TGTGCCAGCAGCTTAGGGGGTAGGAACACTGAAGCTTTCTTT.